The rows below give T cell receptor beta chains drawn from one sample of a study of blood T cell repertoires in COVID-19. Assay: immunoSEQ multiplex PCR; the TCRdb copy retains only in-frame clones and omits some. The table shows fewer than 85,000 clones, with 85% occurring only once. Input material: peripheral blood. The receptors shown here come from a man of 80 years or more with acute or convalescent COVID-19. The CDR3 runs from the conserved cysteine through the conserved F or W. D genes are given only for firm matches. Not all rows give a size; the values are once, few, many and, for expanded clones, a class.

j_call d_call v_call clone_size cdr3_aa cdr3_nt
TRBJ1-4 - TRBV7-9 - CASMAGVGEKLFF TGTGCCAGCATGGCAGGGGTCGGTGAAAAACTGTTTTTT
TRBJ2-1 TRBD2 TRBV5-1 - CASSLISGTVYNEQFF TGCGCCAGCAGCTTGATCAGCGGGACCGTCTACAATGAGCAGTTCTTC
TRBJ1-6 - TRBV6-5 - CASSLNREIYNSPLHF TGTGCCAGCAGTTTAAACAGGGAAATCTATAATTCACCCCTCCACTTT
TRBJ1-2 - TRBV4-1 - CASSQAMNYGYTF TGCGCCAGCAGCCAAGCTATGAACTATGGCTACACCTTC
TRBJ2-3 - TRBV3-1/TRBV3-2 few CASSQDGGLRDTQYF TGTGCCAGCAGCCAAGACGGGGGGCTGAGAGATACGCAGTATTTT
TRBJ2-3 - TRBV5-1 - CASSSGSTDTQYF TGCGCCAGCAGCTCGGGAAGCACAGATACGCAGTATTTT
TRBJ1-2 TRBD1 TRBV10-3 - CAISAGTGINYGYTF TGTGCCATCAGTGCCGGGACAGGGATCAACTATGGCTACACCTTC
TRBJ1-1 TRBD1 TRBV6-5 - CASNLRQGANTEAFF TGTGCCAGCAACCTTCGACAGGGGGCGAACACTGAAGCTTTCTTT
TRBJ2-2 - TRBV28 - CASRLRATNTGELFF TGTGCCAGCAGGCTCAGGGCCACGAACACCGGGGAGCTGTTTTTT
TRBJ1-3 - TRBV4-3 - CASSQEGQFGGNTIYF TGCGCCAGCAGCCAAGAGGGGCAGTTTGGCGGAAACACCATATATTTT
TRBJ2-1 - TRBV5-5 - CASSDWGRGNEQFF TGTGCCAGCAGCGACTGGGGAAGGGGCAATGAGCAGTTCTTC
TRBJ2-2 TRBD1 TRBV9 - CASSEPGQESTGELFF TGTGCCAGCAGCGAGCCGGGACAGGAGAGCACCGGGGAGCTGTTTTTT
TRBJ1-5 TRBD1 TRBV5-1 - CASSPGDRTDQPQHF TGCGCCAGCAGCCCGGGGGACAGAACTGATCAGCCCCAGCATTTT
TRBJ1-2 - TRBV6-6 - CASTEGGAQDYGYTF TGTGCCAGCACGGAGGGGGGGGCGCAGGACTATGGCTACACCTTC
TRBJ1-1 - TRBV9 - CASSVEPGTEAFF TGTGCCAGCAGCGTAGAACCGGGGACTGAAGCTTTCTTT
TRBJ1-3 TRBD1 TRBV5-4 - CASSLGTTGGNTIYF TGTGCCAGCAGCTTGGGAACGACAGGGGGAAACACCATATATTTT
TRBJ2-7 TRBD1 TRBV5-6 - CASSLLRGTGDYEQYF TGTGCCAGCAGCCTCCTCCGGGGGACAGGGGACTACGAGCAGTACTTC
TRBJ1-5 - TRBV7-9 - CASSSGDQPQHF TGTGCCAGCAGCAGCGGGGATCAGCCCCAGCATTTT
TRBJ1-3 TRBD1 TRBV5-1 - CASSPMTGAGNTIYF TGCGCCAGCAGCCCGATGACAGGGGCTGGAAACACCATATATTTT
TRBJ2-3 TRBD2 TRBV5-8 - CASRRGAGDGDTQYF TGTGCCAGCAGGCGGGGAGCGGGAGATGGTGATACGCAGTATTTT
TRBJ2-2 - TRBV11-3 once CASSFQGGSGELFF TGTGCCAGCAGCTTCCAGGGCGGCTCCGGGGAGCTGTTTTTT
TRBJ2-3 - TRBV11-3 - CASSLGQGMEDTQYF TGTGCCAGCAGCTTAGGCCAGGGGATGGAAGATACGCAGTATTTT
TRBJ2-7 - TRBV4-3 - CASSQDQEVPHEQYF TGCGCCAGCAGCCAGGATCAGGAGGTCCCCCACGAGCAGTACTTC
TRBJ1-2 TRBD1 TRBV28 - CASSLILPGTGVGYTF TGTGCCAGCAGTTTAATCCTTCCCGGGACAGGGGTTGGCTACACCTTC
TRBJ2-2 TRBD1 TRBV28 - CASSLLGTGNRNTGELFF TGTGCCAGCAGTTTACTCGGGACAGGGAATAGAAACACCGGGGAGCTGTTTTTT
TRBJ1-1 - TRBV11-2 - CASSLTWESRGAFF TGTGCCAGCAGCTTAACGTGGGAGAGTCGAGGAGCTTTCTTT